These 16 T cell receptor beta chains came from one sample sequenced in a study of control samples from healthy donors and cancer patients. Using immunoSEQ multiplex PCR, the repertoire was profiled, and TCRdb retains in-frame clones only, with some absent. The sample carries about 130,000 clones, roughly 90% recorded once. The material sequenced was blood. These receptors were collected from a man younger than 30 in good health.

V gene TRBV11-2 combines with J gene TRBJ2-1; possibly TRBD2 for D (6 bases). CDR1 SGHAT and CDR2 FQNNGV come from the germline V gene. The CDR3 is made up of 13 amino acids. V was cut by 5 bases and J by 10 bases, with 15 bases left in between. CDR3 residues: CASSTSSAWEQFF. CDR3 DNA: TGTGCCAGCAGCACATCTAGCGCCTGGGAGCAGTTCTTC.

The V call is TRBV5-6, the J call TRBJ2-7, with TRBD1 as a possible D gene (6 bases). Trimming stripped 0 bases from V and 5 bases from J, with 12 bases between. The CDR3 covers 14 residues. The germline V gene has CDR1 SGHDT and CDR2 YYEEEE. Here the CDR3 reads CASSLVRKGDEQYV. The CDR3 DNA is TGTGCCAGCAGCTTGGTTCGTAAGGGGGACGAGCAGTACGTC.

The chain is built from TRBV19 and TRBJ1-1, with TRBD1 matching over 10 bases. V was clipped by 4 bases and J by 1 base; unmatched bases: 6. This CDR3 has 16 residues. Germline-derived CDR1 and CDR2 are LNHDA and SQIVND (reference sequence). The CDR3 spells CASSTRDRGENTEAFF. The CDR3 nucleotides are TGTGCCAGTAGTACTCGGGACAGGGGCGAGAACACTGAAGCTTTCTTT.

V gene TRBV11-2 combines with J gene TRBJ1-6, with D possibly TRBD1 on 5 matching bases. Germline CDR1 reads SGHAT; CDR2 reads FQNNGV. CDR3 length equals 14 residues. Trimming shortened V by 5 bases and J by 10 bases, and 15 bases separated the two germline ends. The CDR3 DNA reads TGTGCCAGCAGCCCTCGAGAGGGGCGGTCACCCCTCCACTTT. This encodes CASSPREGRSPLHF.

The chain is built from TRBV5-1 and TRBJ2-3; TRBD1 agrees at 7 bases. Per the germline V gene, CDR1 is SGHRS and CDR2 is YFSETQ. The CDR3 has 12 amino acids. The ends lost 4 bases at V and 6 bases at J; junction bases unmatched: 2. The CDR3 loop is CASSPTGDTQYF. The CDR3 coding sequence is TGCGCCAGCAGCCCGACAGGGGATACGCAGTATTTT.

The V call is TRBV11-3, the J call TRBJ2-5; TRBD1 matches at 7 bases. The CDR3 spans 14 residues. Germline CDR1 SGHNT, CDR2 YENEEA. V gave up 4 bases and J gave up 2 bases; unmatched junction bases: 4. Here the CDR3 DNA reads TGTGCCAGCAGCTCTCCGGACAGGCAAGAGACCCAGTACTTC. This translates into CASSSPDRQETQYF. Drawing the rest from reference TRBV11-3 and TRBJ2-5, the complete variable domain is EAGVVQSPRYKIIEKKQPVAFWCNPISGHNTLYWYLQNLGQGPELLIRYENEEAVDDSQLPKDRFSAERLKGVDSTLKIQPAELGDSAVYLCASSSPDRQETQYFGPGTRLLVL.

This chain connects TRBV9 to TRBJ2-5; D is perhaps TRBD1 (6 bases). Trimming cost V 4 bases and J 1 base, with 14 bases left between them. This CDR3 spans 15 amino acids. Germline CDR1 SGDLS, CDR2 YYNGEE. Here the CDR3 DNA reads TGTGCCAGCAGCCCGTTACAGGGTGGCCAAGAGACCCAGTACTTC. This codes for CASSPLQGGQETQYF.

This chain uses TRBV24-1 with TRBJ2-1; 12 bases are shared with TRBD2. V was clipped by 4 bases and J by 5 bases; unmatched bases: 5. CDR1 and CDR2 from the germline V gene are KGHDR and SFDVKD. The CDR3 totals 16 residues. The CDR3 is CATSELTSGGNNEQFF. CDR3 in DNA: TGTGCCACCAGTGAGCTGACTAGCGGGGGAAACAATGAGCAGTTCTTC.

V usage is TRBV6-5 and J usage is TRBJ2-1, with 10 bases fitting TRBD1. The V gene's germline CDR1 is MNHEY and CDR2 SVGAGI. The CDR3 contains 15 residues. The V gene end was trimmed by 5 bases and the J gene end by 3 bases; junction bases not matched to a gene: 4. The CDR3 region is CASSRTGGIYNEQFF. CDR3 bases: TGTGCCAGCAGTCGGACAGGGGGAATCTACAATGAGCAGTTCTTC.

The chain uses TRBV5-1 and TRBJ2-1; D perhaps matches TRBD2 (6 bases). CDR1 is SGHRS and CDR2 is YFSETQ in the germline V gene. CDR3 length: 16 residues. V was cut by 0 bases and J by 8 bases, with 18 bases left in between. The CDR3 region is CASSLVGGTSLDEQFF. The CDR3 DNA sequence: TGCGCCAGCAGCTTGGTGGGGGGTACTAGTTTAGATGAGCAGTTCTTC.

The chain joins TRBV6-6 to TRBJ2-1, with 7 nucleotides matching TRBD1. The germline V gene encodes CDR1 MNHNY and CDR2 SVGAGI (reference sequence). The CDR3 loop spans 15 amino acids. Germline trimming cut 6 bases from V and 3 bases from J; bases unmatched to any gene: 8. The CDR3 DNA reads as TGTGCCAGCAGATATGCGAGGGACAGCTACAATGAGCAGTTCTTC. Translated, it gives CASRYARDSYNEQFF.

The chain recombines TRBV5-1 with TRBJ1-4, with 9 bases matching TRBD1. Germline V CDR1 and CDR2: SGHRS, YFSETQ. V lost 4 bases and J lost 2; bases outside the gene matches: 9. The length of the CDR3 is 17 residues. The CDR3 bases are TGCGCCAGCAGCCACACAGGGGGCGCGGACACTAATGAAAAACTGTTTTTT. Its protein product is CASSHTGGADTNEKLFF.

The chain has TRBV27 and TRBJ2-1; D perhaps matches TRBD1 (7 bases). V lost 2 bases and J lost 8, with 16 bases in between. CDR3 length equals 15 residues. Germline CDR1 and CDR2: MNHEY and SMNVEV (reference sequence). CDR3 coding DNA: TGTGCCAGCAGTTTAGTAGACAGGGACTTCGATGAGCAGTTCTTC. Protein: CASSLVDRDFDEQFF.

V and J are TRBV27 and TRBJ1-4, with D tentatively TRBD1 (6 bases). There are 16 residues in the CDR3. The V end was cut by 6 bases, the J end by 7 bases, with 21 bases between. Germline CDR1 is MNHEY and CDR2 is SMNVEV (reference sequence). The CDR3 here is CASSPSGGAWGEKLFF. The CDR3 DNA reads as TGTGCCAGCAGCCCTAGTGGGGGGGCATGGGGTGAAAAACTGTTTTTT.

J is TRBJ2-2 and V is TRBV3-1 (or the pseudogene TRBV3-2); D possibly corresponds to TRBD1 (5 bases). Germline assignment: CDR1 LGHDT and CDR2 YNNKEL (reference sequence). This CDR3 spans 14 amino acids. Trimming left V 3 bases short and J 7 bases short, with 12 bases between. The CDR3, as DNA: TGTGCCAGCAGCCAGGCAGGGTTCAGCGGGGAGCTGTTTTTT. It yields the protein CASSQAGFSGELFF.

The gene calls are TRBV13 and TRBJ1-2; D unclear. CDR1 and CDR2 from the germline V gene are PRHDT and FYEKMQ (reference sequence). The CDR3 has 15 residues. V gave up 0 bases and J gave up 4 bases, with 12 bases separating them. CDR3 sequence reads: CASSLGRQGLYGYTF. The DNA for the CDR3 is TGTGCCAGCAGCTTAGGCCGTCAAGGGCTCTATGGCTACACCTTC.